The 10 T cell receptor beta chains below were found in one sample sequenced in a study of blood T cell repertoires in COVID-19. Assay: immunoSEQ multiplex PCR; the TCRdb copy retains only in-frame clones and omits some. The sample carries around 130,000 clones, 70% to 85% recorded once. The material sequenced was peripheral blood. Receptor source: a woman in her 70s with acute or convalescent COVID-19.

The V gene is TRBV7-2, the J gene TRBJ2-5, with D perhaps TRBD1 (5 bases). Germline CDR1 is SGHTA and CDR2 is FQGNSA. This CDR3 is 13 amino acids long. Trimming stripped 1 base from V and 4 bases from J, with 7 bases between. The CDR3 DNA sequence: TGTGCCAGCAGCTTAGGACAGCTAGAGACCCAGTACTTC. Translating it yields CASSLGQLETQYF.

The chain couples TRBV4-3 to TRBJ2-1; 8 nucleotides match TRBD1. CDR1 is LGHNA, CDR2 YSLEER, per germline. Trimming cost V 2 bases and J 12 bases; bases outside gene matches: 6. This CDR3 region has 13 residues. DNA of the CDR3: TGCGCCAGCAGCCAAAGCGGACAGGGTACGCAGTTCTTC. It codes for CASSQSGQGTQFF.

The genes are TRBV12-3 or TRBV12-4 and TRBJ2-1, with D hard to call. The CDR3 is 11 amino acids. With 6 bases removed from V and 8 bases from J, the gap between germline ends came to 8 bases. The CDR3 DNA follows: TGTGCCAGCAGATCTAGATATGAGCAGTTCTTC. Its translation is CASRSRYEQFF.

The chain joins TRBV3-1 (or the pseudogene TRBV3-2) to TRBJ2-7; D might be TRBD1 (5 bases). Germline V gene sequence: CDR1 LGHDT, CDR2 YNNKEL (reference sequence). V was clipped by 0 bases and J by 6 bases, with 12 bases between them. The length of the CDR3 is 14 residues. The DNA for the CDR3 is TGTGCCAGCAGCCAAGAGGGGCAGACAGCCGAGCAGTACGTC. It is translated as CASSQEGQTAEQYV.

V gene TRBV7-9 combines with J gene TRBJ2-1; 8 nucleotides match TRBD2. The CDR3 consists of 17 residues. Trimming at V came to 4 bases and at J to 4 bases, leaving 12 bases not matched to a gene. The germline CDR1 and CDR2 sequences are SEHNR and FQNEAQ (reference sequence). CDR3 amino acids: CASSSRLAAGGYNEQFF. The DNA for the CDR3 is TGTGCCAGCAGCTCCCGGCTGGCCGCGGGGGGATACAATGAGCAGTTCTTC.

The chain combines TRBV19 with TRBJ2-1, with 11 nucleotides matching TRBD2. Germline values: CDR1 LNHDA, CDR2 SQIVND (reference sequence). There are 18 residues in the CDR3. V shed 1 base, J shed 3 bases, and the junction held 8 bases outside the gene matches. The CDR3 DNA reads as TGTGCCAGTAGTATAGGCATTCTAGCGGGGGGCTACTACAATGAGCAGTTCTTC. The encoded protein is CASSIGILAGGYYNEQFF.

This clone turned up a few times. The V call is TRBV6-2 or TRBV6-3, the J call TRBJ2-1; 9 bases are shared with TRBD1. V lost 2 bases and J lost 3; bases outside the gene matches: 11. CDR3 length: 18 amino acids. Germline CDR1 reads MNHEY; CDR2 reads SVGEGT. The CDR3 DNA reads TGTGCCAGCAGTTACGGGACAGGGAGTCTGGGAGTCTACAATGAGCAGTTCTTC. Protein: CASSYGTGSLGVYNEQFF.

V gene TRBV7-9 combines with J gene TRBJ2-3; 7 nucleotides agree with TRBD2. This CDR3 region has 16 residues. V lost 6 bases and J lost 2; bases outside the gene matches: 11. CDR1 is SEHNR and CDR2 is FQNEAQ in the germline V gene (reference sequence). The CDR3 region is CASRAIQLAVTDTQYF. The CDR3, as DNA: TGTGCCAGCAGGGCAATTCAGCTAGCGGTCACAGATACGCAGTATTTT. Full variable domain (rest looked up from reference TRBV7-9 and TRBJ2-3): DTGVSQNPRHKITKRGQNVTFRCDPISEHNRLYWYRQTLGQGPEFLTYFQNEAQLEKSRLLSDRFSAERPKGSFSTLEIQRTEQGDSAMYLCASRAIQLAVTDTQYFGPGTRLTVL.

The rearrangement joins TRBV5-8 to TRBJ1-1; no clear D. The CDR3 consists of 13 residues. Germline CDR1 reads SGHTS; CDR2 reads YDEGEE. V was pared by 5 bases and J by 1 base, with 9 bases between. The CDR3 nucleotides read TGTGCCAGCAGATTGACACCGAACACTGAAGCTTTCTTT. It yields the protein CASRLTPNTEAFF. Full variable domain (outside the CDR3, taken from reference TRBV5-8 and TRBJ1-1): EAGVTQSPTHLIKTRGQQATLRCSPISGHTSVYWYQQALGLGLQFLLWYDEGEERNRGNFPPRFSGRQFPNYSSELNVNALELEDSALYLCASRLTPNTEAFFGQGTRLTVV.

This clone came up once. Here the CDR3 DNA reads TGTGCCAGTAGTAGGGACAGTAAAAATGAAAAACTGTTTTTT. Protein product: CASSRDSKNEKLFF. The chain combines TRBV19 with TRBJ1-4; 7 nucleotides align to TRBD1. The ends lost 4 bases at V and 5 bases at J; junction bases unmatched: 4. CDR1 LNHDA and CDR2 SQIVND come from the germline V gene (reference sequence). This CDR3 is built from 14 residues.